This T cell receptor beta chain was retrieved from a study of CD8 T cells in ankylosing spondylitis. Study-level results: Clones that were linked to disease were CD8+ and were relatively rare in peripheral blood. There was a TCR beta motif, made of several highly homologous variants, that appeared characteristic of ankylosing spondylitis blood.

The germline V gene has CDR1 MNHEY and CDR2 SMNVEV (reference sequence). Trimming cost V 6 bases and J 6 bases; bases outside gene matches: 7. The length of the CDR3 is 14 residues. This clonotype was seen ten or more times. Antigen unknown. TCRdb reanalysed the 5' RACE reads using MiXCR and keeps one entry per CDR3 protein. The profile shows 150,000 to 200,000 distinct CDR3 sequences, around a sixth of them singletons. The sample consisted of blood, either unsorted or a sorted T cell fraction (not recorded which). The TCR was taken from a male donor aged 5 to 29 with ankylosing spondylitis or in good health (not recorded which). The chain is built from TRBV27 and TRBJ1-5; 8 bases match TRBD1. The CDR3 here is CASSPGTGSQPQHF. Written as DNA, the CDR3 is TGTGCCAGCAGCCCTGGGACAGGTAGTCAGCCCCAGCATTTT.